This T cell receptor (beta chain) was identified during a study of blood T cells in healthy people across ages. Overall study results and limits: Greater diversity and more naive CD4+ cells were seen in long-lived donors than in aged donors.

Concerning this clonotype itself: As yet, its antigen is unknown.

Germline CDR1 is MNHNY and CDR2 is SVGAGI (reference sequence). There are 14 residues in the CDR3. Primers used in a second PCR of roughly 7 to 11 cycles were a sample-barcoded 5' primer and a J-beta primer mix. TCRdb re-called the 5' RACE reads with MiXCR, one entry per CDR3 protein. The table has 1.5 million to 2 million distinct CDR3 sequences, about 50% seen once. The chain couples TRBV6-6 to TRBJ2-7; D unclear. The J call could be wrong; TRBJ2-5 is a better fit for the DNA end. The sequenced sample consisted of blood. The sequence came from a woman aged 40 to 49 in good health. This CDR3 is CASSSIHTEETQYF. CDR3 DNA sequence: TGTGCCAGCAGTTCGATCCACACGGAAGAGACCCAGTACTTC.